This T cell receptor beta chain came from a study of cytomegalovirus exposure and HLA in healthy donors. Study results and caveats: Researchers counted 150 to 200 TCR beta chains as cytomegalovirus-associated. The HLA-A and HLA-B alleles of most subjects were reportedly predicted accurately from TCR beta sequences.

Trimming left V 6 bases short and J 2 bases short, with 19 bases between. The CDR3 has 16 residues. Looked up from germline, CDR1 is MGHRA and CDR2 is YSYEKL. PCR involved 60 Vbeta and 13 Jbeta primers. Method: immunoSEQ multiplex PCR; TCRdb's copy keeps in-frame clones and lacks some. The table for this sample gives approximately 140,000 clones. Regarding this clone: Its matching antigen is unknown.

This chain joins TRBV4-1 and TRBJ1-2; D remains unclear. Sequencing used PBMCs. The TCR was taken from a woman under 30 in good health and CMV-seronegative. CDR3 DNA sequence: TGCGCCAGCAGACTCGCGGCCGCGAGAGACAACTATGGCTACACCTTC. Translation gives CASRLAAARDNYGYTF.